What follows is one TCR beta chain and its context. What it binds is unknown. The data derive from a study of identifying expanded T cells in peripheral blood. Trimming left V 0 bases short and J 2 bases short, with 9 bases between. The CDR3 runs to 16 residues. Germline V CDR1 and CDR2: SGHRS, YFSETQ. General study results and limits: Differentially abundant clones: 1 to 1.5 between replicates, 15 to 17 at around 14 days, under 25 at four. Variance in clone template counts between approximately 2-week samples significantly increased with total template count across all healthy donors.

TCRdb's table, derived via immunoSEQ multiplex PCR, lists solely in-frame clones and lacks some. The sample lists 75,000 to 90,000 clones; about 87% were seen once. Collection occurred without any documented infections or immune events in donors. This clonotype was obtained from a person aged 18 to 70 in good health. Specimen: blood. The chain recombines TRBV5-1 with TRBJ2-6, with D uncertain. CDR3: CASSLGGVTGANVLTF. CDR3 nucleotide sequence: TGCGCCAGCAGCTTGGGAGGAGTCACTGGGGCCAACGTCCTGACTTTC.